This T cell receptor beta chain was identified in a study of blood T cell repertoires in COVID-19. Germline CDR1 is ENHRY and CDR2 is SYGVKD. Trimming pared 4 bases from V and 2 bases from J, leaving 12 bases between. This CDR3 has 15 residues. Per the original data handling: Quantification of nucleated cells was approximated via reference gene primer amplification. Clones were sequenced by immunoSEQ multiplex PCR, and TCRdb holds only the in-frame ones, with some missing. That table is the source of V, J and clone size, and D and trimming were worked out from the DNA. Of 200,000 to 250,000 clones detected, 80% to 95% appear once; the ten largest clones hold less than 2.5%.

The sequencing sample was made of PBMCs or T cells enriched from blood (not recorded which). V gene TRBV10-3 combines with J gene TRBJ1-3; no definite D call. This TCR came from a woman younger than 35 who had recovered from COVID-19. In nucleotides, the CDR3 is TGTGCCATCAGTGGGAACGAGGCGGCTGGAAACACCATATATTTT. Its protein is CAISGNEAAGNTIYF.